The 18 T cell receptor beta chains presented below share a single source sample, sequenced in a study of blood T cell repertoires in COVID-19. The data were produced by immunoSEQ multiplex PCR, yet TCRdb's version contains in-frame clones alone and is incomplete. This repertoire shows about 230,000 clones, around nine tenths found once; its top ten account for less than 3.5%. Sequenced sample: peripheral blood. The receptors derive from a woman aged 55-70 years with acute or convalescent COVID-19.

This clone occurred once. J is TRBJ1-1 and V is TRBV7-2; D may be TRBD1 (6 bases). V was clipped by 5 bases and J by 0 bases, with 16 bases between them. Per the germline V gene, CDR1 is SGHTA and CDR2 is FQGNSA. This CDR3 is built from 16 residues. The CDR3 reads CASSRDTEDMNTEAFF. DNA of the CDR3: TGTGCCAGCAGCCGGGACACGGAGGACATGAACACTGAAGCTTTCTTT.

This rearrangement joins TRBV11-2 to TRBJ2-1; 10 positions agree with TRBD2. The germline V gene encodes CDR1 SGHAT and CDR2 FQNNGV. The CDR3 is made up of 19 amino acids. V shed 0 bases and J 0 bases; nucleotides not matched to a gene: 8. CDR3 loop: CASSLDGSSGGNSYNEQFF. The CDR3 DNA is TGTGCCAGCAGCTTAGATGGTTCTAGCGGGGGAAACTCCTACAATGAGCAGTTCTTC.

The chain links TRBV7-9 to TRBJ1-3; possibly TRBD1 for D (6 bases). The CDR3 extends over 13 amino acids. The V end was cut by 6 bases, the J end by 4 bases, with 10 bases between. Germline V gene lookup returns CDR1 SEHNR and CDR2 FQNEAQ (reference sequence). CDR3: CASRRQAGNTIYF. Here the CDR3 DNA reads TGTGCCAGCAGACGACAGGCCGGAAACACCATATATTTT.

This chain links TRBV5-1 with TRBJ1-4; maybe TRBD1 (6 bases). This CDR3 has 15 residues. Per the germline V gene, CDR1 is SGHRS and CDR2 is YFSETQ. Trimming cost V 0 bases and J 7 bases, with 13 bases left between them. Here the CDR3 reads CASSLDGGRSEKLFF. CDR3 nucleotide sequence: TGCGCCAGCAGCTTGGATGGGGGCCGGAGTGAAAAACTGTTTTTT.

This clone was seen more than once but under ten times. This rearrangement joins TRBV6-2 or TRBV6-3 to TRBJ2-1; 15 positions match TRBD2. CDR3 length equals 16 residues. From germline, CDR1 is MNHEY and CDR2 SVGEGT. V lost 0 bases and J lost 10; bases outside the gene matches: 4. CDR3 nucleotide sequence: TGTGCCAGCAGTTACTCAGGACTAGCGGGAGGGCCGGAGCAGTTCTTC. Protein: CASSYSGLAGGPEQFF.

Here the CDR3 reads CASSLEPSNSPLHF. Here the CDR3 DNA reads TGTGCCAGCAGTTTAGAGCCGTCCAATTCACCCCTCCACTTT. The chain recombines TRBV27 with TRBJ1-6; unclear D gene. The CDR3 is made up of 14 amino acids. Trimming took off 2 bases at V and 7 bases at J, with 9 bases between the two ends. The germline gives CDR1 MNHEY, CDR2 SMNVEV (reference sequence).

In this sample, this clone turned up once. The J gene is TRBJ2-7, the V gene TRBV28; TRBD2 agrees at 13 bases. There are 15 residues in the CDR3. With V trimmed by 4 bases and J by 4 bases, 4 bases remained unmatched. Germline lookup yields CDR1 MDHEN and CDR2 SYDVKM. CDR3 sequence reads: CASSSPGLAGYEQYF. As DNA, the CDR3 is TGTGCCAGCAGTTCCCCGGGACTAGCGGGATACGAGCAGTACTTC. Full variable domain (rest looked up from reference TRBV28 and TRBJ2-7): DVKVTQSSRYLVKRTGEKVFLECVQDMDHENMFWYRQDPGLGLRLIYFSYDVKMKEKGDIPEGYSVSREKKERFSLILESASTNQTSMYLCASSSPGLAGYEQYFGPGTRLTVT.

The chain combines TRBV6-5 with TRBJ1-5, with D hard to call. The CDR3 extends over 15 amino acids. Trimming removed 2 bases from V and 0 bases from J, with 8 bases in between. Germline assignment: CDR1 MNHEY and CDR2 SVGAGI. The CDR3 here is CASSYEGNSNQPQHF. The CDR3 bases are TGTGCCAGCAGTTACGAGGGAAATAGCAATCAGCCCCAGCATTTT.

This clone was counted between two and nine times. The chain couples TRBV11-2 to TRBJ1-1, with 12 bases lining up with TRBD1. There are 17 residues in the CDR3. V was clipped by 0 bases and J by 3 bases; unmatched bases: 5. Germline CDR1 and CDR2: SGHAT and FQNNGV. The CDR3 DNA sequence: TGTGCCAGCAGCTTAGAAGGGACAGGGGGCGGATACACTGAAGCTTTCTTT. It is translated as CASSLEGTGGGYTEAFF.

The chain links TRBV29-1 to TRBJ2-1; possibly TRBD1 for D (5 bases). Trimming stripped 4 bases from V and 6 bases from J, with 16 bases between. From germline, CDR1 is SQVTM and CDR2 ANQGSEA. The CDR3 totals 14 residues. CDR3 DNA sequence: TGCAGCGTTGTGTGGGCAGGGTCGGGCAATGAGCAGTTCTTC. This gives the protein CSVVWAGSGNEQFF.

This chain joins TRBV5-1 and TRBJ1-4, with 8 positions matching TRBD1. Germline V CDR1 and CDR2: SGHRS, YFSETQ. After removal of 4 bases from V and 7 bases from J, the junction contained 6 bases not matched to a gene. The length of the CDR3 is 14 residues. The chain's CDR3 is CASSPDRGGEKLFF. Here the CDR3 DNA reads TGCGCCAGCAGCCCCGACAGGGGAGGTGAAAAACTGTTTTTT.

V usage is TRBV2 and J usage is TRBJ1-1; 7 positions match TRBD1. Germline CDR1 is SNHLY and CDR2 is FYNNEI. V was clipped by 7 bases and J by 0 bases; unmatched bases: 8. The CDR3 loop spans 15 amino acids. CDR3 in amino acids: CASNLRTGMNTEAFF. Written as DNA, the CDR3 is TGTGCCAGCAATCTAAGGACAGGAATGAACACTGAAGCTTTCTTT.

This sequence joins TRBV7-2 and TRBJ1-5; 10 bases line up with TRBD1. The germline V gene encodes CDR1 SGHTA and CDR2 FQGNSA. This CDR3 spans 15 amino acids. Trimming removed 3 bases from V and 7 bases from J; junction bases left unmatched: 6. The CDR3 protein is CASSLETGGSQPQHF. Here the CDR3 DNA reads TGTGCCAGCAGCTTGGAGACAGGGGGCAGCCAGCCCCAGCATTTT.

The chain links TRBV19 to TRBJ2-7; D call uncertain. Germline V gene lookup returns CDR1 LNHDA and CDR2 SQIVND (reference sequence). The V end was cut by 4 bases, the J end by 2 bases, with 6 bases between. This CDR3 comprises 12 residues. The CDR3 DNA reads TGTGCCAGTAGTAACAGCCCCTACGAGCAGTACTTC. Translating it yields CASSNSPYEQYF.

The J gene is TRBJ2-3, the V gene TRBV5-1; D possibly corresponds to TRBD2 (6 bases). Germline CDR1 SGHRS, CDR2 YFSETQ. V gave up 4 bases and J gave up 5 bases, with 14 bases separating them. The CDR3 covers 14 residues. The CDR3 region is CASSQEGRKDTQYF. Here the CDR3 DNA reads TGCGCCAGCAGCCAGGAGGGGAGGAAAGATACGCAGTATTTT.

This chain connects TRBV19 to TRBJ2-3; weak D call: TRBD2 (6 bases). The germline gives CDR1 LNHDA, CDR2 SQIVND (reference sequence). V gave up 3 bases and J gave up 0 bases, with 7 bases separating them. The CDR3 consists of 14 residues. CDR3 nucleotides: TGTGCCAGTAGTATCCGGGGGAGCACAGATACGCAGTATTTT. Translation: CASSIRGSTDTQYF.

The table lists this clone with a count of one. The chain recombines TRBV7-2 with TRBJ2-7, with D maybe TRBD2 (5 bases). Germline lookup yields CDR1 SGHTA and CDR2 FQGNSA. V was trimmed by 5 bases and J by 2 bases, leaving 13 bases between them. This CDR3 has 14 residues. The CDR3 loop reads CASSPQRTAYEQYF. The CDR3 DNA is TGTGCCAGCAGCCCCCAGCGGACCGCCTACGAGCAGTACTTC.

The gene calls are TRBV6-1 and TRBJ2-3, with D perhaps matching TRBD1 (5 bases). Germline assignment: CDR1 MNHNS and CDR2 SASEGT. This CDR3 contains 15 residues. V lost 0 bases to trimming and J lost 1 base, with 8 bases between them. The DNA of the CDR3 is TGTGCCAGCAGTGAAGCAGGACACCGCACAGATACGCAGTATTTT. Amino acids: CASSEAGHRTDTQYF.